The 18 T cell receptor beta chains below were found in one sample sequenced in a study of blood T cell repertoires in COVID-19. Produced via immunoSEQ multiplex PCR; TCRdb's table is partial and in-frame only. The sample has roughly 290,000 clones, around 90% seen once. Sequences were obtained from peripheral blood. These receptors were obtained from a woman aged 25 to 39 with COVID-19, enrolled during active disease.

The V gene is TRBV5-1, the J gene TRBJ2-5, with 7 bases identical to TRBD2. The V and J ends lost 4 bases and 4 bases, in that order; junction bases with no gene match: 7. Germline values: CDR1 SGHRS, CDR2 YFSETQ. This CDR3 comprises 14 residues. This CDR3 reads CASSLGGWAETQYF. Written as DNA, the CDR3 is TGCGCCAGCAGCCTCGGGGGGTGGGCAGAGACCCAGTACTTC.

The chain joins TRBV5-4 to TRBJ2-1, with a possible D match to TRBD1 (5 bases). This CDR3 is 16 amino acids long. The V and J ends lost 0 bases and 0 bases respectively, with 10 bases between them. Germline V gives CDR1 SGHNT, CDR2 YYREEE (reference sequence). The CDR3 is CASSLGGVSSYNEQFF. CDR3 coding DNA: TGTGCCAGCAGCTTGGGGGGCGTCAGCTCCTACAATGAGCAGTTCTTC.

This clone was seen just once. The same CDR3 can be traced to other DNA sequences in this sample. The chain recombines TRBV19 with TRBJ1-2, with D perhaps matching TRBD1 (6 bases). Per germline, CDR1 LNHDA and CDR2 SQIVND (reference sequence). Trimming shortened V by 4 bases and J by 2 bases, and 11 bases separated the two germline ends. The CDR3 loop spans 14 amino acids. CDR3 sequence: CASSTIQGNYGYTF. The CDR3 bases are TGTGCCAGTAGTACTATACAGGGAAACTATGGCTACACCTTC.

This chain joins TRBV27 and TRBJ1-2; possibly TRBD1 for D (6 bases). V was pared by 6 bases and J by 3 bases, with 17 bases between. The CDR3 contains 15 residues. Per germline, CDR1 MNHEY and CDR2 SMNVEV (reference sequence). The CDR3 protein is CASSPTGWGDYGYTF. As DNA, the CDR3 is TGTGCCAGCAGCCCTACAGGGTGGGGTGACTATGGCTACACCTTC.

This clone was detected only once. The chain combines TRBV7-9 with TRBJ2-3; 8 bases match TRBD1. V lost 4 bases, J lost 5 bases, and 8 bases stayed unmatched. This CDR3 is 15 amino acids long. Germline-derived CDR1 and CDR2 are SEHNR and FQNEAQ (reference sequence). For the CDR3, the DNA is TGTGCCAGCAGCTGGCCTGGGACAGGAGTAGATACGCAGTATTTT. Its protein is CASSWPGTGVDTQYF.

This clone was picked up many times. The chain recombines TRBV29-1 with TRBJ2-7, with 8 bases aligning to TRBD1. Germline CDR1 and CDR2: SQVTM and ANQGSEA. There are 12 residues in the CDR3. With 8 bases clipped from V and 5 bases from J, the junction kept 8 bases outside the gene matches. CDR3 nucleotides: TGCAGCACAAGGGGACAGGTCGACGAGCAGTACTTC. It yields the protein CSTRGQVDEQYF.

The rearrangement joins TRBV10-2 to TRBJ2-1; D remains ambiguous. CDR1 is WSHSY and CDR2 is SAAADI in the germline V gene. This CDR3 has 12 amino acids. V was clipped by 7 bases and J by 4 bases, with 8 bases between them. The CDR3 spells CASNDPYNEQFF. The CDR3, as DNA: TGCGCCAGCAATGACCCTTACAATGAGCAGTTCTTC.

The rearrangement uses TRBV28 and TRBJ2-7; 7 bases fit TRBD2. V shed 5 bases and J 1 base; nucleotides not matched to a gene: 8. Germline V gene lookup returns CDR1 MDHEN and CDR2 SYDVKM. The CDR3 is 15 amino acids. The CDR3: CASSPLAAHSYEQYF. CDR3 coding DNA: TGTGCCAGCAGTCCTCTAGCGGCCCATTCCTACGAGCAGTACTTC.

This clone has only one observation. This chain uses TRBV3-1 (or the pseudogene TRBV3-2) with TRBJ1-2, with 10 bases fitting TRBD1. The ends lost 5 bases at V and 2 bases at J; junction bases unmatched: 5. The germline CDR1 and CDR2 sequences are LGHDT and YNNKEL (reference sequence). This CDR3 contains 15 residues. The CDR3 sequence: CASSDRTGGNYGYTF. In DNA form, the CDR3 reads TGTGCCAGCAGCGACAGGACAGGGGGAAACTATGGCTACACCTTC.

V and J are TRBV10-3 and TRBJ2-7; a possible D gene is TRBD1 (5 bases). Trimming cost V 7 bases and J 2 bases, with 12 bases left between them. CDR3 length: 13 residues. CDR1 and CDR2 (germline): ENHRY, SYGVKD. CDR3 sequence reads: CAIKGLLTYEQYF. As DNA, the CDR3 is TGTGCCATCAAGGGGTTACTCACCTACGAGCAGTACTTC.

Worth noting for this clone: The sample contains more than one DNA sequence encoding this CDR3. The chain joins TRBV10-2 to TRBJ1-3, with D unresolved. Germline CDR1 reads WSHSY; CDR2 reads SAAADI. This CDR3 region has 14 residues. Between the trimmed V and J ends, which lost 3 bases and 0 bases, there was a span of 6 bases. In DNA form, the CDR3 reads TGCGCCAGCAGTGACGGGAGCTCTGGAAACACCATATATTTT. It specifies CASSDGSSGNTIYF.

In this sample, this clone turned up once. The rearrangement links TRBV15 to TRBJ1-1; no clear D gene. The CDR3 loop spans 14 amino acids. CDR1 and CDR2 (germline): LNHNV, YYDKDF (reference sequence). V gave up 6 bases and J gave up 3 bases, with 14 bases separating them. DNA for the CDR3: TGTGCCACCAGTGTGAGGCTGATTGACACTGAAGCTTTCTTT. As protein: CATSVRLIDTEAFF.

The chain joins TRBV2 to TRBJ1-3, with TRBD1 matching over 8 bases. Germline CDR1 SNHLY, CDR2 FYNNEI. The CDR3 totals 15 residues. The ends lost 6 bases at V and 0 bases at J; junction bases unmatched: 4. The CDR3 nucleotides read TGTGCCAGCAGGGGGGACAGGTTCTCTGGAAACACCATATATTTT. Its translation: CASRGDRFSGNTIYF. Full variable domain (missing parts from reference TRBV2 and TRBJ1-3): EPEVTQTPSHQVTQMGQEVILRCVPISNHLYFYWYRQILGQKVEFLVSFYNNEISEKSEIFDDQFSVERPDGSNFTLKIRSTKLEDSAMYFCASRGDRFSGNTIYFGEGSWLTVV.

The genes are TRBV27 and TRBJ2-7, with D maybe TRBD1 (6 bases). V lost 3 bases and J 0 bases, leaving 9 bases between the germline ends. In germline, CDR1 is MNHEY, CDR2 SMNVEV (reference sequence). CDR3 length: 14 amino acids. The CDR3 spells CASSFRDNSYEQYF. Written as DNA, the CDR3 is TGTGCCAGCAGTTTCCGGGACAACTCCTACGAGCAGTACTTC.

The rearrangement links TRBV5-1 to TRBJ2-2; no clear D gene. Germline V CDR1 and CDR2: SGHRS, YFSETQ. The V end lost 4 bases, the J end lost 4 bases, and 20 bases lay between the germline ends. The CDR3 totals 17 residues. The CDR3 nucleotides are TGCGCCAGCAGCCTGGGCGTGCTAGAGGTGGGCACCGGGGAGCTGTTTTTT. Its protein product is CASSLGVLEVGTGELFF.

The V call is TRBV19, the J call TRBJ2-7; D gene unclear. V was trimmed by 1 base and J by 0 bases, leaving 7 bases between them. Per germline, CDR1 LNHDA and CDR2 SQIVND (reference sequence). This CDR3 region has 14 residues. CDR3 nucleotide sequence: TGTGCCAGTAGTATAGGGGCCTCCTCCTACGAGCAGTACTTC. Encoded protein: CASSIGASSYEQYF.

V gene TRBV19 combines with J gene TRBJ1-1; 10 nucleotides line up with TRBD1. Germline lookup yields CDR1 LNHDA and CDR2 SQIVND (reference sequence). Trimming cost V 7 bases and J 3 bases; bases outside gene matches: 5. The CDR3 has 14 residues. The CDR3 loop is CASIRDRGYTEAFF. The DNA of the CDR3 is TGTGCCAGTATCCGGGACAGGGGATACACTGAAGCTTTCTTT.

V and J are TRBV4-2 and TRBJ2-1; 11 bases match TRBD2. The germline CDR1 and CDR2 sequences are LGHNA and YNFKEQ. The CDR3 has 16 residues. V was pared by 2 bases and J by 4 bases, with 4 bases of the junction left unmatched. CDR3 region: CASSQTSGSKYNEQFF. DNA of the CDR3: TGTGCCAGCAGCCAAACTAGCGGGAGTAAGTACAATGAGCAGTTCTTC.